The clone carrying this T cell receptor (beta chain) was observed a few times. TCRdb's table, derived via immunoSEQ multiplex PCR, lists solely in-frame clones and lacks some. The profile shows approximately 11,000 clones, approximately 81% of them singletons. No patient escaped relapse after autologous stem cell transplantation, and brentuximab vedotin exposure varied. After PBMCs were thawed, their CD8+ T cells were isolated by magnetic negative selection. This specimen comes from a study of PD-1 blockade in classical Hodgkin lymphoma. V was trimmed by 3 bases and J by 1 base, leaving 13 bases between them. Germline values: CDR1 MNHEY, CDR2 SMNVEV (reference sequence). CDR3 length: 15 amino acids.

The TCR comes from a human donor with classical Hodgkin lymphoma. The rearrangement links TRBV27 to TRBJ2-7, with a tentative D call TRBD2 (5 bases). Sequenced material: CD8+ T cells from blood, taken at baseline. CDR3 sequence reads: CASSLSSGFSYEQYF. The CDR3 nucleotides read TGTGCCAGCAGTTTGAGTTCGGGATTTTCCTACGAGCAGTACTTC.